The 4 T cell receptor beta chains below all came from one sample that was sequenced in a study of blood T cell repertoires in COVID-19. Profiled with immunoSEQ multiplex PCR; TCRdb holds only in-frame clones, not every one. The table has about 180,000 clones, 82% seen once. The sequenced sample consisted of peripheral blood. The receptor source for this set is a woman of 80 years or more with active or convalescent COVID-19.

This sequence joins TRBV21-1 and TRBJ2-7; TRBD2, the D gene given by the table, was not confirmed from the DNA. TRBV21-1 is recorded as a pseudogene. The CDR3 length is 14 residues. Here the CDR3 DNA reads TGTGCCAGCAGCACAGGCGGGAGGTGGCACGAGCAGTACTTC. Translation gives CASSTGGRWHEQYF.

The chain links TRBV5-5 to TRBJ1-5; TRBD1 matches 7 bases. The CDR3 is 14 residues long. Germline-derived CDR1 and CDR2 are SGHKS and YYEKEE (reference sequence). V lost 4 bases to trimming and J lost 4 bases; unmatched junction nucleotides: 5. In DNA, the CDR3 is TGTGCCAGCAGCGAGGACAGGTTAAATCAGCCCCAGCATTTT. Residues: CASSEDRLNQPQHF.

The rearrangement uses TRBV3-1 (or the pseudogene TRBV3-2) and TRBJ2-1, with D perhaps TRBD2 (6 bases). Germline V gene lookup returns CDR1 LGHDT and CDR2 YNNKEL (reference sequence). The V and J ends lost 4 bases and 0 bases respectively, with 13 bases between them. The CDR3 length is 16 residues. CDR3 coding DNA: TGTGCCAGCAGCCCTGGACTACCGAGCTCCTACAATGAGCAGTTCTTC. It codes for CASSPGLPSSYNEQFF.

The rearrangement links TRBV12-5 to TRBJ2-3; D gene unclear. The germline CDR1 and CDR2 sequences are LGHNT and FRNRAP. The V and J ends lost 6 bases and 1 base respectively, with 14 bases between them. The CDR3 totals 15 residues. The CDR3 loop is CASGNNAEGTDTQYF. The CDR3 region has the DNA TGTGCTAGTGGCAACAACGCCGAGGGCACAGATACGCAGTATTTT.